A selection of T cell receptor beta chains follows, all from one sample in a study of T cells in narcolepsy. TCRdb's copy holds only in-frame clones and misses some; the assay was immunoSEQ multiplex PCR. The data show fewer than 30,000 clones, 75% to 90% seen once. Sequences were obtained from CD45RA- memory CD4+ T cells from PBMCs. The source is a human donor with narcolepsy. Each CDR3 is given with its conserved first and last residue.

J: TRBJ2-2
V: TRBV2
CDR3: CASRVLADTGELFF

J: TRBJ2-3
V: TRBV27
CDR3: CASSLVSGRADTQYF

J: TRBJ2-6
V: TRBV4-2
CDR3: CASSTTGTGANVLTF

J: TRBJ2-7
V: TRBV15
CDR3: CATSRDFSGYEQYF

J: TRBJ1-5
V: TRBV2
CDR3: CASSYLGQVRGNQPQHF

J: TRBJ1-5
V: TRBV4-2
CDR3: CASSHGQGDNQPQHF

J: TRBJ1-5
V: TRBV6-1
CDR3: CASNRVSNQPQHF

J: TRBJ1-4
V: TRBV30
CDR3: CAQDRAGEKLFF

J: TRBJ2-7
V: TRBV5-4
CDR3: CASSLAGTGALSYEQYF

J: TRBJ2-1
V: TRBV5-5
CDR3: CASSLVRSGRPASYNEQFF

J: TRBJ2-7
V: TRBV2
CDR3: CASSVLGGHYEQYF